This T cell receptor (beta chain) was recorded in a study of T-cell reconstitution after alpha-beta-depleted transplantation in children. This clonotype was seen a handful of times. Its target is not known. The CDR3 loop spans 13 amino acids. J gave up 6 bases and V 10 bases, and 8 bases lay outside the gene matches. The germline CDR1 and CDR2 sequences are ENHRY and SYGVKD. Findings and limits, study-wide: Expanded graft clones, several hundred of them, were reportedly the source of alpha-beta T cells about two months after transplant. T-cell counts and diversity at one year following transplant were attributed mainly to newly produced T cells. Recipient T cells and thymic progenitors that survived gave rise to the high TCRbeta diversity observed at day 60 in some patients.

The library targeted TCRbeta and was prepared with unique molecular identifiers. TCRdb reanalysed the PCR reads using MiXCR and keeps one entry per CDR3 protein. The sample has approximately 1,000,000 distinct CDR3 sequences, about 31% seen once; the top ten hold about 28%. This clonotype was obtained from a boy under three years old who had a stem cell transplant for SCID, so the T cells may come from the graft donor. The rearrangement links TRBV10-3 to TRBJ2-1, with 8 bases identical to TRBD2. The source was PBMCs, mostly from graft donor cells, collected 360 days after TCRalphabeta/CD19-depleted stem cell transplant. This chain's CDR3 is CANGRGGGNEQFF. The CDR3 DNA follows: TGTGCCAATGGTCGGGGGGGTGGCAATGAGCAGTTCTTC.